Listed here are 26 T cell receptor beta chains from one sample, sequenced in a study of shared clonotypes between healthy human individuals. Sequencing used immunoSEQ multiplex PCR; TCRdb keeps in-frame clones, though not all of them. The sample contains hundreds of thousands of clones, around 77% of which appear only once. Sequenced material: PBMCs. These TCRs come from a woman aged 40 to 55 in good health. Some clones in this sample may be carry-over from other donors' samples.

This clone was observed a few times. The genes are TRBV5-1 and TRBJ2-7, with 7 bases lining up with TRBD1. V lost 3 bases and J lost 2; bases outside the gene matches: 11. The CDR3 runs to 16 residues. The germline CDR1 and CDR2 sequences are SGHRS and YFSETQ. This CDR3 reads CASSWGPGQRTYEQYF. For the CDR3, the DNA is TGCGCCAGCAGCTGGGGCCCGGGACAGCGCACCTACGAGCAGTACTTC.

CDR3 DNA sequence: TGTGCCAGCAGTGAACGGTGGGATAATCAGCCCCAGCATTTT. Its protein is CASSERWDNQPQHF. The chain links TRBV6-1 to TRBJ1-5, with D uncertain. Trimming cost V 2 bases and J 4 bases, with 9 bases left between them. Germline V lookup: CDR1 MNHNS, CDR2 SASEGT. CDR3 length equals 14 residues.

This clone was seen a single time. As DNA, the CDR3 is TGTGCCAGCAATGTAAGGGGTTCCCCGAACACTGAAGCTTTCTTT. It encodes CASNVRGSPNTEAFF. The J gene is TRBJ1-1, the V gene TRBV2, with D possibly matching TRBD1 (5 bases). Trimming stripped 7 bases from V and 1 base from J, with 16 bases between. The germline gives CDR1 SNHLY, CDR2 FYNNEI. The CDR3 is 15 amino acids.

The chain couples TRBV25-1 to TRBJ1-2; D is perhaps TRBD1 (5 bases). The CDR3 loop spans 15 amino acids. Germline V gives CDR1 MGHDK, CDR2 SYGVNS. The germline V and J ends were trimmed by 3 bases and 7 bases, with 18 bases remaining between them. CDR3: CASSDFMGLGSGYTF. In DNA, the CDR3 is TGTGCCAGCAGTGATTTCATGGGGCTAGGGTCTGGCTACACCTTC.

This clone was seen a handful of times. The chain is built from TRBV27 and TRBJ2-7, with 11 bases that match TRBD2. Germline V gene sequence: CDR1 MNHEY, CDR2 SMNVEV (reference sequence). The V segment lost 2 bases and the J segment 0 bases; nucleotides outside the gene matches: 3. CDR3 size: 16 residues. The CDR3 bases are TGTGCCAGCAGTTTACTAGCGGGAGGCCTCTCCTACGAGCAGTACTTC. Its translation is CASSLLAGGLSYEQYF.

The J gene is TRBJ2-7, the V gene TRBV9; TRBD1 or TRBD2 may be the D gene (5 bases each). The CDR3 spans 15 residues. In germline, CDR1 is SGDLS, CDR2 YYNGEE. V was clipped by 6 bases and J by 2 bases, with 18 bases between them. CDR3 in DNA: TGTGCCAGCACCCCTGGACCCGGGGCTCCCTACGAGCAGTACTTC. Its translation: CASTPGPGAPYEQYF.

The rearrangement links TRBV11-2 to TRBJ2-3, with TRBD2 matching over 13 bases. V shed 1 base, J shed 5 bases, and the junction held 0 bases outside the gene matches. The CDR3 sequence is 15 residues long. The germline gives CDR1 SGHAT, CDR2 FQNNGV. The CDR3 reads CASSLGTSGGDTQYF. CDR3 nucleotides: TGTGCCAGCAGCTTAGGGACTAGCGGGGGAGATACGCAGTATTTT.

The chain recombines TRBV5-4 with TRBJ2-2; 7 bases are shared with TRBD2. Trimming took 3 bases from V and 5 from J; bases not matched to a gene: 10. Germline assignment: CDR1 SGHNT and CDR2 YYREEE (reference sequence). The CDR3 covers 16 residues. The DNA for the CDR3 is TGTGCCAGCAGCTCGGCGGGAGCTAGGCGGACCGGGGAGCTGTTTTTT. Protein product: CASSSAGARRTGELFF.

Comment on this clone: A far larger clone is a single base away, which makes a read error likely. The chain couples TRBV30 to TRBJ1-2, with 9 bases that match TRBD1. Per germline, CDR1 GTSNPN and CDR2 SVGIG (reference sequence). The CDR3 extends over 14 amino acids. In DNA form, the CDR3 reads TGTGCCTGGAGTGGGATTACAGGGGGCTATGGCAACACCTTC. Translated: CAWSGITGGYGNTF.

A remark on this clone: A far larger clone is a single base away, which makes a read error likely. The chain employs TRBV29-1 and TRBJ1-1; possible D gene TRBD1, 5 bases. Germline CDR1 SQVTM, CDR2 ANQGSEA. The CDR3 is 12 amino acids. The V end was cut by 7 bases, the J end by 5 bases, with 14 bases between. The CDR3 DNA is TGCAGCGCCTCGACAGAGAAGACTGAAGCTTTCTTT. It is translated as CSASTEKTEAFF.

To note about this clone: This may come from a read error, since a much larger clone is one base off. Additional DNA sequences in this sample encode the identical CDR3. The chain links TRBV18 to TRBJ1-1; a weak D match, TRBD1 (6 bases). In germline, CDR1 is KGHSH, CDR2 LQKENI. The CDR3 has 14 amino acids. In DNA form, the CDR3 reads TGTGCCAGCTCCCCGGGGGGGGGACACACTGAAGCCTTCTTT. Residues: CASSPGGGHTEAFF.

The gene calls are TRBV27 and TRBJ2-5, with D hard to call. CDR3 length: 13 residues. Germline values: CDR1 MNHEY, CDR2 SMNVEV (reference sequence). The ends were cut back, 1 base at V and 0 bases at J, with 3 bases in the middle. The CDR3 sequence: CASSLWDQETQYF. CDR3 DNA: TGTGCCAGCAGTTTATGGGACCAAGAGACCCAGTACTTC.

This clone was picked up many times. The chain is built from TRBV15 and TRBJ2-5; no definite D call. The CDR3 runs to 18 residues. V was trimmed by 0 bases and J by 0 bases, leaving 17 bases between them. The germline gives CDR1 LNHNV, CDR2 YYDKDF (reference sequence). As DNA, the CDR3 is TGTGCCACCAGCAGAGATAAGAGCTCCTATACGTACCAAGAGACCCAGTACTTC. It codes for CATSRDKSSYTYQETQYF.

This chain links TRBV19 with TRBJ1-4; 7 nucleotides align to TRBD1. V was pared by 7 bases and J by 4 bases, with 6 bases of the junction left unmatched. Germline V CDR1 and CDR2: LNHDA, SQIVND (reference sequence). The CDR3 covers 14 residues. The CDR3 loop reads CASMGQQDNEKLFF. CDR3 DNA sequence: TGTGCCAGTATGGGACAGCAAGATAATGAAAAACTGTTTTTT.

The chain links TRBV28 to TRBJ1-5, with D perhaps TRBD1 (6 bases). V shed 1 base and J shed 7 bases, with 14 bases lying between them. In germline, CDR1 is MDHEN, CDR2 SYDVKM. The CDR3 runs to 15 residues. The CDR3: CASSLFEGGVQPQHF. The CDR3 nucleotides are TGTGCCAGCAGTTTATTTGAGGGGGGCGTGCAGCCCCAGCATTTT.

This rearrangement joins TRBV28 to TRBJ1-3; tentative D call: TRBD1 (5 bases). CDR1 and CDR2 (germline): MDHEN, SYDVKM. The CDR3 sequence is 14 residues long. Trimming stripped 3 bases from V and 0 bases from J, with 6 bases between. Here the CDR3 reads CASSFGGSGNTIYF. The CDR3 DNA reads as TGTGCCAGCAGTTTTGGGGGCTCTGGAAACACCATATATTTT.

The chain carries TRBV27 and TRBJ1-5; D remains unclear. This CDR3 is 13 amino acids long. Germline V gene lookup returns CDR1 MNHEY and CDR2 SMNVEV (reference sequence). The V and J ends lost 4 bases and 9 bases respectively, with 13 bases between them. CDR3 protein: CASSWGGRGPQHF. CDR3 DNA sequence: TGTGCCAGCAGTTGGGGTGGTCGGGGGCCCCAGCATTTT.

On this clone itself: At the DNA level, this CDR3 is encoded by other sequences in the same sample as well. The chain carries TRBV18 and TRBJ2-3; no clear D. In germline, CDR1 is KGHSH, CDR2 LQKENI. The CDR3 totals 14 residues. Trimming took off 3 bases at V and 0 bases at J, with 7 bases between the two ends. Here the CDR3 DNA reads TGTGCCAGCTCACCGGGCCGTAGCACAGATACGCAGTATTTT. Translation: CASSPGRSTDTQYF.

The sample holds one count of this clone. The chain uses TRBV6-4 and TRBJ2-1; 7 bases align to TRBD2. The CDR3 covers 15 residues. CDR1 is MRHNA, CDR2 SNTAGT, per germline. V shed 6 bases and J 1 base; nucleotides not matched to a gene: 6. This CDR3 reads CASSFREASYNEQFF. The CDR3 nucleotides read TGTGCCAGCAGCTTTCGGGAGGCGTCCTACAATGAGCAGTTCTTC.

V gene TRBV7-3 combines with J gene TRBJ2-2, with 8 bases identical to TRBD1. After removal of 5 bases from V and 0 bases from J, the junction contained 5 bases not matched to a gene. CDR3 length: 16 amino acids. In germline, CDR1 is SGHTA, CDR2 FQGTGA. The chain's CDR3 is CASSTKTGANTGELFF. The CDR3 DNA follows: TGTGCCAGCAGCACAAAGACAGGGGCGAACACCGGGGAGCTGTTTTTT.

Comments on this clone: A much larger clonotype is one base distant, so this may be a read error. J is TRBJ2-1 and V is TRBV6-5; possible D gene TRBD2, 6 bases. The V end lost 2 bases, the J end lost 16 bases, and 15 bases lay between the germline ends. The CDR3 is 12 residues long. CDR1 MNHEY and CDR2 SVGAGI come from the germline V gene. The CDR3, as DNA: TGTGCCAGCAGTTACCTGCCGGGACTGTACTTCTTC. Translation gives CASSYLPGLYFF.

A few counts support this clone. The chain combines TRBV5-4 with TRBJ2-3; TRBD1 is a possible D gene (6 bases). CDR3 length: 14 amino acids. Trimming took 4 bases from V and 2 from J, leaving 11 bases between them. CDR1 and CDR2 from the germline V gene are SGHNT and YYREEE (reference sequence). CDR3 sequence reads: CASSNGQLTDTQYF. CDR3 sequence (DNA): TGTGCCAGCAGCAACGGACAGCTCACAGATACGCAGTATTTT.

Note on this clone: A far larger clone is one base from this, pointing to a likely read error. The same CDR3 also results from other DNA sequences found in this sample. The genes are TRBV29-1 and TRBJ2-1, with D unclear. The germline V gene encodes CDR1 SQVTM and CDR2 ANQGSEA. This CDR3 region has 10 residues. The V gene lost 6 bases and the J gene lost 7 bases, with 7 bases spanning the gap. The CDR3 loop is CSVLGNEQFF. CDR3 bases: TGCAGCGTCCTAGGTAATGAGCAGTTCTTC.

V gene TRBV18 combines with J gene TRBJ2-1; 8 bases fit TRBD1. The CDR3 has 16 amino acids. CDR1 and CDR2 from the germline V gene are KGHSH and LQKENI. Trimming cost V 0 bases and J 3 bases; bases outside gene matches: 4. The CDR3, as DNA: TGTGCCAGCTCACCACCCGGACAGGGTTACTACAATGAGCAGTTCTTC. Translation gives CASSPPGQGYYNEQFF. Full variable domain (outside the CDR3, taken from reference TRBV18 and TRBJ2-1): NAGVMQNPRHLVRRRGQEARLRCSPMKGHSHVYWYRQLPEEGLKFMVYLQKENIIDESGMPKERFSAEFPKEGPSILRIQQVVRGDSAAYFCASSPPGQGYYNEQFFGPGTRLTVL.

The rearrangement joins TRBV6-5 to TRBJ1-3, with D hard to call. CDR1 MNHEY and CDR2 SVGAGI come from the germline V gene. V gave up 6 bases and J gave up 4 bases, with 13 bases separating them. The CDR3 has 14 residues. CDR3 in DNA: TGTGCCAGCAGCCAGTTCCATGCGGGAAACACCATATATTTT. This translates into CASSQFHAGNTIYF.

The chain couples TRBV7-6 to TRBJ1-2; D perhaps matches TRBD1 (5 bases). In germline, CDR1 is SGHVS, CDR2 FNYEAQ. The CDR3 extends over 15 amino acids. V lost 1 base and J 4 bases, leaving 13 bases between the germline ends. CDR3 coding DNA: TGTGCCAGCAGCTTAGGGGGGACGGGGTCCTATGGCTACACCTTC. It yields the protein CASSLGGTGSYGYTF.